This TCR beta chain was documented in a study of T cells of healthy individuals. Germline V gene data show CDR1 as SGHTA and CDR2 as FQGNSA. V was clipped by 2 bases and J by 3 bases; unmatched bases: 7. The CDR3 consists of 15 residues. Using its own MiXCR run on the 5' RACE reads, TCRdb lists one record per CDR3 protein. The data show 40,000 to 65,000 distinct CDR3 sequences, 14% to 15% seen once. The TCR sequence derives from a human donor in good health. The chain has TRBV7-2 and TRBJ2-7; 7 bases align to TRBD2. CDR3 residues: CASSLSGSGHYEQYF. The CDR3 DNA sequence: TGTGCCAGCAGCTTATCTGGTAGCGGGCACTACGAGCAGTACTTC.